This T cell receptor (beta chain) was obtained from a study of blood T cell repertoires in COVID-19. Across the study: PBMCs, B-cell-depleted T cells, or T cells were the source of the cDNA or gDNA that made up the material.

The method was immunoSEQ multiplex PCR; TCRdb's version includes in-frame clones alone and lacks a portion of them. The sample has fewer than 300,000 clones; 82% are singletons. This clone was counted a single time. Germline V gene data show CDR1 as SGHRS and CDR2 as YFSETQ. Losses at the gene ends were 4 bases for V and 4 bases for J; bases not matched to a gene: 5. The CDR3 is 17 amino acids. Sequencing input: peripheral blood. The V and J genes are TRBV5-1 and TRBJ2-1; TRBD2 aligns across 16 bases. The TCR comes from a woman aged 18 to 35 with acute or convalescent COVID-19. The CDR3 is CASSEGLAGGRYNEQFF. CDR3 sequence (DNA): TGCGCCAGCAGCGAGGGACTAGCGGGAGGGAGGTACAATGAGCAGTTCTTC.